These 4 T cell receptor beta chains share one sample of origin, sequenced in a study of blood T cell repertoires in COVID-19. The protocol was immunoSEQ multiplex PCR, while the TCRdb copy is restricted to in-frame clones and leaves out a portion. This table has approximately 200,000 clones, more than 60% appearing once. Input material: peripheral blood. These receptors originate from a woman aged 45-59 years with acute or convalescent COVID-19.

The chain employs TRBV7-8 and TRBJ2-1, with no clear D. CDR1 and CDR2 (germline): SGHVS, FQNEAQ. CDR3 length: 14 residues. The ends were cut back, 1 base at V and 9 bases at J, with 13 bases in the middle. The CDR3 nucleotides are TGTGCCAGCAGCTTAGATCGCTTTCTGAGTGAGCAGTTCTTC. Its translation is CASSLDRFLSEQFF.

V usage is TRBV2 and J usage is TRBJ1-4, with 7 positions matching TRBD1. The CDR3 loop spans 13 amino acids. V was pared by 6 bases and J by 6 bases, with 4 bases of the junction left unmatched. Germline CDR1 and CDR2: SNHLY and FYNNEI. In DNA form, the CDR3 reads TGTGCCAGCAGGGGGACAGACTATGAAAAACTGTTTTTT. Amino acid sequence: CASRGTDYEKLFF.

The chain has TRBV7-9 and TRBJ2-3, with 8 bases identical to TRBD2. J lost 3 bases, V lost 8 bases, and 7 bases had no gene match. The germline V gene encodes CDR1 SEHNR and CDR2 FQNEAQ (reference sequence). The length of the CDR3 is 14 residues. CDR3 nucleotides: TGTGCCAGCGGGACTAGTATTCCGACAGATACGCAGTATTTT. Residues: CASGTSIPTDTQYF.

This clone was found a few times. The chain has TRBV2 and TRBJ1-5; TRBD1 matches 9 bases. Germline assignment: CDR1 SNHLY and CDR2 FYNNEI. V was clipped by 6 bases and J by 13 bases; unmatched bases: 7. The CDR3 has 12 amino acids. This CDR3 is CASSTDRGSQHF. The CDR3, as DNA: TGTGCCAGCAGCACAGACAGGGGGTCGCAGCATTTT.